The entry that follows covers one T cell receptor beta chain sequence. What antigen it recognizes has not been identified. No base quality information exists; no much larger clone differs at one position. The data were obtained in a study of technical replicates of blood from a few donors (dated by TCRdb to between 2016 and 2019). Including the terminal cysteine and phenylalanine, the CDR3 comprises 11 residues. Just the 33-base CDR3 DNA is kept, in frame starting at base 1. V and J are truncated by 6 bases and 13 bases respectively, leaving an intervening sequence of 13 bases. CDR1 and CDR2 are drawn from the germline V gene: SNHLY, FYNNEI. The library was built by means of the immunoSEQ multiplex PCR assay. TCRdb stores this immuneACCESS table with in-frame sequences only. Part of the clones is absent; in the studies checked, under half of the shortfall reflects unresolved V genes, and no reason is known for the rest. In this sample the table shows roughly 82,000 clones, over 80% of which occur a single time. The ten largest clones capture 0.27% of the sample.

Sample: T cells isolated from PBMCs. This clonotype originated in a human donor in good health. The chain links TRBV2 with TRBJ2-1; TRBD2 is possibly the D segment (6 matching bases). The nucleotide sequence is TGTGCCAGCAGGTCGGGGACTCGACAGTTCTTC. Its amino acids are CASRSGTRQFF.